A single sample gave rise to the 21 T cell receptor beta chains below, sequenced in a study of T cell clonality in common variable immunodeficiency. Findings and caveats of the study: Reportedly, TCR beta sequences from common variable immunodeficiency showed fewer deletions and N-nucleotide insertions.

No antigen has been identified for these receptors. This table comes from immunoSEQ multiplex PCR, and its TCRdb copy is limited to in-frame clones, with some not included. The sample counts around 21,000 clones, none seen once; the ten largest own 2.5% to 3%. The sample taken for sequencing was peripheral blood mononuclear cells. All receptors come from a human donor with common variable immunodeficiency.

This clone has just a few counts. The observed sequence ends 3 residues before the CDR3 terminus, with the missing tail filled in from the germline J gene. Other nucleotide sequences from this sample produce the same CDR3. The chain carries TRBV18 and TRBJ2-5; the match to TRBD1 covers 8 bases. Losses at the gene ends were 1 base for V and 5 bases for J; bases not matched to a gene: 3. This CDR3 contains 14 residues. Germline V gives CDR1 KGHSH, CDR2 LQKENI. The DNA read from the CDR3 is TGTGCCAGCTCACCACGGACAGGGTTGGAGACC. Protein: CASSPRTGLET. The full CDR3 protein reads CASSPRTGLETQYF.

This clone was seen a handful of times. The observed sequence ends 3 residues before the CDR3 terminus, with the missing tail filled in from the germline J gene. This rearrangement joins TRBV19 to TRBJ1-1, with D unclear. Germline V CDR1 and CDR2: LNHDA, SQIVND (reference sequence). Trimming took off 6 bases at V and 2 bases at J, with 22 bases between the two ends. CDR3 length equals 17 residues. The CDR3 region is CASSSASSGSLNTEAFF. CDR3 DNA (partial): TGTGCCAGTAGCTCCGCGTCGAGCGGATCGCTTAACACTGAA. The whole variable domain, filled in from reference TRBV19 and TRBJ1-1, reads DGGITQSPKYLFRKEGQNVTLSCEQNLNHDAMYWYRQDPGQGLRLIYYSQIVNDFQKGDIAEGYSVSREKKESFPLTVTSAQKNPTAFYLCASSSASSGSLNTEAFFGQGTRLTVV.

Within the sample, this clone is medium-sized (0.01 to 0.1%). The read ends 3 residues early relative to the CDR3; the germline J gene fills the gap. The chain recombines TRBV20-1 with TRBJ2-2, with 8 bases aligning to TRBD2. The CDR3 length is 12 residues. The V gene end was trimmed by 6 bases and the J gene end by 3 bases; junction bases not matched to a gene: 0. Germline values: CDR1 DFQATT, CDR2 SNEGSKA (reference sequence). CDR3 DNA (partial): TGCAGTGCAGCGGGGGACACCGGGGAG. This sequence encodes CSAAGDTGE. The full-length CDR3 reads as CSAAGDTGELFF.

CDR3 sequence reads: CASSLEGYGYTF. The sequenced part of the CDR3 DNA is TGTGCCAGCAGCTTAGAAGGCTATGGC. This rearrangement joins TRBV7-9 to TRBJ1-2; no clear D gene. The read comes to an end 3 residues before the CDR3 does, leaving the germline J gene to fill in the end. CDR3 length: 12 amino acids. Germline V gene lookup returns CDR1 SEHNR and CDR2 FQNEAQ (reference sequence). V was clipped by 1 base and J by 4 bases, with 4 bases between them.

This clone was seen a few times. The CDR3 goes on 3 residues after the read ends, and that part is filled in from the germline J gene. This sequence joins TRBV6-2 or TRBV6-3 and TRBJ2-3; the D gene is possibly TRBD2 (6 bases). Germline-derived CDR1 and CDR2 are MNHEY and SVGEGT. CDR3 length equals 16 residues. V shed 2 bases and J shed 2 bases, with 14 bases lying between them. Partial CDR3 DNA: TGTGCCAGCAGTTACGGGACTCAAGATTACACAGATACG. This encodes CASSYGTQDYTDT. The CDR3 in its entirety is CASSYGTQDYTDTQYF.

Only a few counts were recorded for this clone. The observed sequence ends 3 residues before the CDR3 terminus, with the missing tail filled in from the germline J gene. The V call is TRBV19, the J call TRBJ2-3, with 8 nucleotides matching TRBD1. The trim removed 9 bases at V and 3 bases at J, leaving 2 bases unmatched. CDR3 length: 12 amino acids. The germline V gene encodes CDR1 LNHDA and CDR2 SQIVND (reference sequence). CDR3 in amino acids: CASRQGTDTQYF. The part of the CDR3 DNA that was read is TGTGCCAGCCGACAGGGGACAGATACG.

Regarding this clone: The CDR3 end falls 3 residues outside the read, so it is completed with the germline J gene. The chain joins TRBV19 to TRBJ2-5; the D gene is possibly TRBD2 (6 bases). The CDR3 length is 15 residues. The ends were cut back, 3 bases at V and 2 bases at J, with 13 bases in the middle. The germline gives CDR1 LNHDA, CDR2 SQIVND (reference sequence). CDR3 bases read: TGTGCCAGTAGTATCCGGGGGATGCCTCAAGAGACC. Its protein is CASSIRGMPQET. The full CDR3 sequence reads CASSIRGMPQETQYF.

CDR3 DNA, as far as it was read: TGTGCCAGTCTACAGGAGTTCTACGAG. Its translation is CASLQEFYE. The full CDR3 protein reads CASLQEFYEQYF. This chain links TRBV2 with TRBJ2-7; D is perhaps TRBD1 (5 bases). The CDR3 end is not reached by the read, which stops 3 residues before it; the germline J gene fills it in. Germline CDR1 is SNHLY and CDR2 is FYNNEI. Trimming pared 9 bases from V and 3 bases from J, leaving 12 bases between. The CDR3 consists of 12 residues.

Notes on this clone: The read ends 3 residues shy of where the CDR3 ends; the end is completed using the germline J gene. This chain uses TRBV7-2 with TRBJ2-7; TRBD1 matches 8 bases. Germline-derived CDR1 and CDR2 are SGHTA and FQGNSA. The CDR3 length is 15 residues. J lost 0 bases, V lost 5 bases, and 6 bases had no gene match. The CDR3 protein is CASSHTGGSSYEQYF. The sequenced part of the CDR3 DNA is TGTGCCAGCAGCCATACAGGGGGGAGCTCCTACGAG.

This clone has more than one count but fewer than ten. The CDR3 is cut off 3 residues early in the read; its end comes from the germline J gene. The V and J genes are TRBV19 and TRBJ2-1; D perhaps matches TRBD1 (5 bases). CDR3 size: 16 residues. V was clipped by 4 bases and J by 2 bases, with 15 bases between them. CDR1 and CDR2 from the germline V gene are LNHDA and SQIVND (reference sequence). The part of the CDR3 DNA that was read is TGTGCCAGTAGTACAAGTACAGGTCTCCCCTACAATGAG. Protein: CASSTSTGLPYNE. The full CDR3 sequence reads CASSTSTGLPYNEQFF.

Notes on this clone: The read falls 3 residues short of the CDR3 end, and the missing part is taken from the germline J gene. This chain links TRBV7-9 with TRBJ1-1, with D unresolved. The CDR3 spans 15 residues. The V gene's germline CDR1 is SEHNR and CDR2 FQNEAQ (reference sequence). Trimming cost V 1 base and J 1 base, with 10 bases left between them. This CDR3 reads CASSLGQAENTEAFF. Partial CDR3 DNA: TGTGCCAGCAGCTTAGGGCAGGCTGAGAACACTGAA.

This clone was found a few times. The read ends 3 residues before the CDR3 terminus; that terminus is restored from the germline J gene. The chain uses TRBV19 and TRBJ2-2; 10 bases are a match to TRBD1. The germline gives CDR1 LNHDA, CDR2 SQIVND (reference sequence). This CDR3 is 15 amino acids long. The junction had 2 bases not matched to a gene; V was cut back by 4 bases and J by 3 bases. This CDR3 is CASSRGQGHTGELFF. The CDR3 DNA, read in part, is TGTGCCAGTAGTAGGGGACAGGGGCACACCGGGGAG.

The sample holds a few counts of this clone. The CDR3 DNA, read in part, is TGCGCCAGCATTGAAACAGGGGGAAGAGGCGAG. Translation gives CASIETGGRGE. The entire CDR3 protein is CASIETGGRGEQYF. The rearrangement links TRBV5-1 to TRBJ2-7; TRBD1 aligns across 8 bases. From the germline J gene comes the end of the CDR3, since the read stops 3 residues before it. Per germline, CDR1 SGHRS and CDR2 YFSETQ. This CDR3 has 14 amino acids. J lost 6 bases, V lost 6 bases, and 11 bases had no gene match.

This clone was found a few times. The read gets to within 3 residues of the CDR3 end, and the germline J gene fills in the rest. V usage is TRBV19 and J usage is TRBJ2-1; D might be TRBD2 (6 bases). Trimming took 3 bases from V and 1 from J, leaving 7 bases between them. The germline CDR1 and CDR2 sequences are LNHDA and SQIVND (reference sequence). The CDR3 covers 14 residues. The chain's CDR3 is CASSMAGSYNEQFF. Partial CDR3 DNA: TGTGCCAGTAGTATGGCGGGATCCTACAATGAG.

This clone was detected only a few times. Coverage ceases 3 residues before the CDR3 finishes, and the germline J gene fills in the end. This chain links TRBV6-2 or TRBV6-3 with TRBJ2-1, with 11 bases fitting TRBD2. The CDR3 consists of 15 residues. J lost 4 bases, V lost 6 bases, and 5 bases had no gene match. Per germline, CDR1 MNHEY and CDR2 SVGEGT. The covered CDR3 bases are TGTGCCAGCAGACCCGGGACTAGCGGATACAATGAG. As protein: CASRPGTSGYNE. The CDR3 in full is CASRPGTSGYNEQFF.

This clone was seen a few times. The read ends 3 residues shy of where the CDR3 ends; the end is completed using the germline J gene. The chain joins TRBV6-2 or TRBV6-3 to TRBJ2-1; unclear D gene. V was pared by 2 bases and J by 6 bases, with 8 bases between. The germline CDR1 and CDR2 sequences are MNHEY and SVGEGT. The CDR3 consists of 13 residues. The DNA read from the CDR3 is TGTGCCAGCAGTTACAATGAGCCCAATGAG. Translated, it gives CASSYNEPNE. The full CDR3 is CASSYNEPNEQFF.

In this sample, this clone turned up a few times. The missing CDR3 end, 3 residues past where the read stops, is filled in from the germline J gene. The gene calls are TRBV6-1 and TRBJ1-6; the match to TRBD1 covers 11 bases. V lost 0 bases to trimming and J lost 10 bases; unmatched junction nucleotides: 5. The CDR3 length is 16 residues. CDR1 is MNHNS and CDR2 is SASEGT in the germline V gene. The CDR3 sequence: CASSEAVDRGRSPLHF. The CDR3 bases that were read are TGTGCCAGCAGTGAAGCTGTGGACAGGGGGCGATCACCC.

Of note for this clone: The read ends 3 residues before the CDR3 terminus; that terminus is restored from the germline J gene. This sequence joins TRBV7-9 and TRBJ2-7; D remains unclear. Between the trimmed V and J ends, which lost 1 base and 6 bases, there was a span of 10 bases. Germline CDR1 SEHNR, CDR2 FQNEAQ (reference sequence). This CDR3 region has 13 residues. The part of the CDR3 DNA that was read is TGTGCCAGCAGCTTAGTTCAGTATTCCGAG. Its protein product is CASSLVQYSE. The whole CDR3 protein is CASSLVQYSEQYF.

Of note for this clone: The read finishes 3 residues shy of the CDR3 end, and the germline J gene is used to complete it. The genes are TRBV6-1 and TRBJ2-7, with TRBD1 matching 8 bases. Germline V gives CDR1 MNHNS, CDR2 SASEGT. Trimming at V came to 1 base and at J to 2 bases, leaving 4 bases not matched to a gene. This CDR3 comprises 15 residues. CDR3 DNA (partial): TGTGCCAGCAGTGAAGGGACAGGGAACCCCTACGAG. Encoded protein: CASSEGTGNPYE. The full CDR3 protein reads CASSEGTGNPYEQYF.

This clone was found a few times. CDR3 amino acids: CSVDGEKRYEQYF. The covered CDR3 bases are TGCAGCGTTGACGGTGAGAAACGATACGAG. The chain couples TRBV29-1 to TRBJ2-7; no firm D call. The DNA ends 3 residues before the CDR3 does, and the rest of the CDR3 is filled in from the germline J gene. V dropped 3 bases and J dropped 4 bases, with 13 bases sitting between them. The CDR3 extends over 13 amino acids. Per germline, CDR1 SQVTM and CDR2 ANQGSEA.

In this sample, this clone turned up a few times. The read stops 3 residues short of the end of the CDR3; the missing end is completed from the germline J gene. This chain links TRBV7-6 with TRBJ2-1; TRBD2 might be the D (5 bases). Trimming left V 2 bases short and J 0 bases short, with 11 bases between. CDR3 length equals 16 residues. In germline, CDR1 is SGHVS, CDR2 FNYEAQ. The part of the CDR3 DNA that was read is TGTGCCAGCAGCTTAAGGACTGGTTCCTCCTACAATGAG. Protein: CASSLRTGSSYNE. The entire CDR3 protein reads CASSLRTGSSYNEQFF.